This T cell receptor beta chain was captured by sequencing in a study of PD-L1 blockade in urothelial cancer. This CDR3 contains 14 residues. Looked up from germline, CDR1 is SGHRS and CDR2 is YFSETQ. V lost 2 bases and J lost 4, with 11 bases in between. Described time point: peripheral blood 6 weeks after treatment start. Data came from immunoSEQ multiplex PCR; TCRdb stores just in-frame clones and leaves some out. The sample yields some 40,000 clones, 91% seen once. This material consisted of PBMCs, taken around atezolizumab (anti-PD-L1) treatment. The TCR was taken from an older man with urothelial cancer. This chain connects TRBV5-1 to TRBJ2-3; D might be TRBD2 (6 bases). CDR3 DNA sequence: TGCGCCAGCAGCTTCCAGACTAGTTCAGATACGCAGTATTTT. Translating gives CASSFQTSSDTQYF.